These 22 T cell receptor beta chains came from one sample sequenced in a study of T cells after yellow fever vaccination. From the 5' RACE reads, TCRdb called clonotypes with MiXCR, one entry per CDR3 protein. The sample has 250,000 to 350,000 distinct CDR3 sequences, approximately 7% seen once. The sequencing used PBMCs, collected 35 to 50 days after the first yellow fever vaccination. The receptor source for this set is a man in his late teens or twenties who received the YFV17D yellow fever vaccine.

A note on this clonotype: One end of the junction does not line up with germline, which may come from a read error. The rearrangement joins TRBV5-1 to TRBJ2-1; TRBD2 agrees at 14 bases. Germline V gene sequence: CDR1 SGHRS, CDR2 YFSETQ. The CDR3 totals 16 residues. CDR3 sequence reads: CSSSYSGTSGGGEQFF. In DNA, the CDR3 is TGCTCCAGCAGCTACTCCGGGACTAGCGGGGGTGGTGAGCAGTTCTTC. The full variable domain, completed using reference TRBV5-1 and TRBJ2-1, is KAGVTQTPRYLIKTRGQQVTLSCSPISGHRSVSWYQQTPGQGLQFLFEYFSETQRNKGNFPGRFSGRQFSNSRSEMNVSTLELGDSALYLCSSSYSGTSGGGEQFFGPGTRLTVL.

This clonotype was detected many times. The chain links TRBV29-1 to TRBJ1-6, with TRBD1 matching over 7 bases. Germline V CDR1 and CDR2: SQVTM, ANQGSEA. The CDR3 runs 13 residues. The V gene end was trimmed by 7 bases and the J gene end by 9 bases; junction bases not matched to a gene: 9. The CDR3 region has the DNA TGCAGCGCCAGACAGGGAGAAGGTTCACCCCTCCACTTT. Translated: CSARQGEGSPLHF.

The CDR3 DNA is TGTGCCACCAGTGATGGCAAGCATCAGCCCCAGCATTTT. This gives the protein CATSDGKHQPQHF. This rearrangement joins TRBV24-1 to TRBJ1-5; D call uncertain. Per the germline V gene, CDR1 is KGHDR and CDR2 is SFDVKD. Trimming stripped 3 bases from V and 5 bases from J, with 7 bases between. This CDR3 has 13 amino acids.

This chain uses TRBV20-1 with TRBJ2-2, with D unresolved. The CDR3 contains 13 residues. Germline lookup yields CDR1 DFQATT and CDR2 SNEGSKA (reference sequence). Trimming cost V 3 bases and J 3 bases, with 8 bases left between them. CDR3 region: CSASRQDTGELFF. CDR3 nucleotides: TGCAGTGCTAGCCGGCAGGACACCGGGGAGCTGTTTTTT.

CDR3 sequence: CASSQERGSSTDTQYF. Here the CDR3 DNA reads TGTGCCAGCAGCCAAGAACGCGGGTCTAGCACAGATACGCAGTATTTT. The genes are TRBV4-2 and TRBJ2-3, with D perhaps matching TRBD2 (5 bases). The germline V gene encodes CDR1 LGHNA and CDR2 YNFKEQ. CDR3 length equals 16 residues. Trimming stripped 0 bases from V and 0 bases from J, with 10 bases between.

The table lists this clonotype with a few counts. This chain uses TRBV12-5 with TRBJ2-2; either TRBD1 or TRBD2 may supply D (5 bases each). Between the trimmed V and J ends, which lost 2 bases and 0 bases, there was a span of 13 bases. The CDR3 sequence is 17 residues long. Germline-derived CDR1 and CDR2 are LGHNT and FRNRAP. CDR3: CASGLPPGTSNTGELFF. Written as DNA, the CDR3 is TGTGCTAGTGGTTTGCCCCCCGGGACCTCGAACACCGGGGAGCTGTTTTTT.

This clonotype was seen repeatedly, ten times or more. This sequence joins TRBV20-1 and TRBJ1-1, with D uncertain. Between the trimmed V and J ends, which lost 6 bases and 3 bases, there was a span of 26 bases. The germline gives CDR1 DFQATT, CDR2 SNEGSKA (reference sequence). The CDR3 consists of 17 residues. The CDR3 is CSAVPVRSSEVDTEAFF. The CDR3 bases are TGCAGTGCCGTCCCTGTCCGGAGTTCGGAGGTGGACACTGAAGCTTTCTTT.

In this sample, this clonotype turned up a few times. The chain joins TRBV7-2 to TRBJ2-7; no clear D gene. V lost 2 bases and J lost 2, with 10 bases in between. This CDR3 spans 14 amino acids. CDR1 and CDR2 from the germline V gene are SGHTA and FQGNSA. In nucleotides, the CDR3 is TGTGCCAGCAGCTTATCCAGGTCCACCTACGAGCAGTACGTC. This codes for CASSLSRSTYEQYV.

The J gene is TRBJ1-5, the V gene TRBV20-1; D might be TRBD1 (5 bases). Germline V lookup: CDR1 DFQATT, CDR2 SNEGSKA (reference sequence). This CDR3 region has 15 residues. This chain's CDR3 is CSQIPGPRVNQPQHF. In DNA, the CDR3 is TGCAGCCAAATACCGGGACCCCGGGTGAATCAGCCCCAGCATTTT.

As for this clonotype: This may stem from a read error, because a much larger clone lies one nucleotide away. The CDR3: CASGNRGNTIYF. CDR3 nucleotide sequence: TGTGCCAGCGGGAACAGGGGGAACACCATATATTTT. The V and J genes are TRBV7-2 and TRBJ1-3; TRBD1 agrees at 8 bases. Germline V gene sequence: CDR1 SGHTA, CDR2 FQGNSA. CDR3 length equals 12 residues. The J segment lost 7 bases and the V segment lost 8 bases, leaving 4 bases of the junction unmatched.

This clonotype has a count of ten or more. The chain joins TRBV7-2 to TRBJ2-1; 11 bases are a match to TRBD2. Germline V CDR1 and CDR2: SGHTA, FQGNSA. The CDR3 runs 14 residues. Germline trimming cut 2 bases from V and 11 bases from J; bases unmatched to any gene: 5. The CDR3 loop reads CASSLTASGGQQFF. As DNA, the CDR3 is TGTGCCAGCAGCTTAACAGCTAGCGGGGGGCAGCAGTTCTTC.

This clonotype was counted many times. The gene calls are TRBV6-5 and TRBJ2-7; the D gene is possibly TRBD1 (6 bases). This CDR3 is 14 amino acids long. The V gene lost 4 bases and the J gene lost 1 base, with 11 bases spanning the gap. Germline V CDR1 and CDR2: MNHEY, SVGAGI. The CDR3 DNA reads TGTGCCAGCAGTTGGACAGAAGCATCCTACGAGCAGTACTTC. This translates into CASSWTEASYEQYF.

This chain uses TRBV12-3 or TRBV12-4 with TRBJ1-5; no clear D. V lost 1 base and J 4 bases, leaving 11 bases between the germline ends. There are 15 residues in the CDR3. The CDR3 nucleotides are TGTGCCAGCAGTTTAGGTGACTTGGGAAATCAGCCCCAGCATTTT. Translated, it gives CASSLGDLGNQPQHF.

This chain uses TRBV3-1 with TRBJ2-5; 10 bases line up with TRBD1. V shed 3 bases, J shed 5 bases, and the junction held 12 bases outside the gene matches. Germline CDR1 and CDR2: LGHDT and YNNKEL (reference sequence). The CDR3 is made up of 17 amino acids. CDR3 bases: TGTGCCAGCAGCCAGTGGGGAGCGGACAGGGGGAAGGAGACCCAGTACTTC. Its protein is CASSQWGADRGKETQYF.

This clonotype has a count of ten or more. The chain joins TRBV9 to TRBJ1-1, with D uncertain. The CDR3 extends over 15 amino acids. Germline-derived CDR1 and CDR2 are SGDLS and YYNGEE. V lost 0 bases and J lost 0, with 9 bases in between. In DNA, the CDR3 is TGTGCCAGCAGCGTAGTGGGGTCAGTGAACACTGAAGCTTTCTTT. Encoded protein: CASSVVGSVNTEAFF.

This clonotype has a count of ten or more. The CDR3 loop reads CSVPTKLNTDTQYF. In DNA form, the CDR3 reads TGCAGCGTCCCGACCAAACTAAACACAGATACGCAGTATTTT. The chain has TRBV29-1 and TRBJ2-3; no clear D gene. The CDR3 spans 14 residues. V lost 6 bases, J lost 2 bases, and 15 bases lay in between. From germline, CDR1 is SQVTM and CDR2 ANQGSEA.

The chain carries TRBV24-1 and TRBJ2-6; weak D call: TRBD1 (6 bases). This CDR3 contains 16 residues. Germline V gene lookup returns CDR1 KGHDR and CDR2 SFDVKD. The V end was cut by 4 bases, the J end by 10 bases, with 19 bases between. The DNA for the CDR3 is TGTGCCACCAGTGACACGGGACAATCACCGCCTAACGTCCTGACTTTC. Its translation is CATSDTGQSPPNVLTF.

This clonotype was observed a handful of times. The chain is built from TRBV20-1 and TRBJ2-3, with D hard to call. CDR3 length equals 12 residues. The germline CDR1 and CDR2 sequences are DFQATT and SNEGSKA (reference sequence). The CDR3 sequence is CSGRSSTDTQYF. The CDR3 DNA reads TGCAGCGGCAGGTCTAGCACAGATACGCAGTATTTT.

This clonotype was found many times. The rearrangement joins TRBV5-1 to TRBJ2-2; TRBD2 aligns across 7 bases. Germline V lookup: CDR1 SGHRS, CDR2 YFSETQ. The CDR3 sequence is 15 residues long. Unmatched junction bases numbered 9, after V lost 5 bases and J lost 5 bases. The CDR3: CASSPDWRGTGELFF. The CDR3 bases are TGCGCCAGCAGTCCTGACTGGCGGGGGACCGGGGAGCTGTTTTTT.

V gene TRBV2 combines with J gene TRBJ2-5, with TRBD2 identical over 8 bases. Germline lookup yields CDR1 SNHLY and CDR2 FYNNEI. The CDR3 contains 15 residues. Trimming at V came to 2 bases and at J to 7 bases, leaving 9 bases not matched to a gene. Here the CDR3 DNA reads TGTGCCAGCAGTGAAAGGGTAGCGGGGTCGACGACCCAGTACTTC. It translates to CASSERVAGSTTQYF. Variable domain in full (rest from reference TRBV2 and TRBJ2-5): EPEVTQTPSHQVTQMGQEVILRCVPISNHLYFYWYRQILGQKVEFLVSFYNNEISEKSEIFDDQFSVERPDGSNFTLKIRSTKLEDSAMYFCASSERVAGSTTQYFGPGTRLLVL.

The rearrangement links TRBV12-3 or TRBV12-4 to TRBJ1-5; 8 nucleotides match TRBD1. V lost 5 bases, J lost 7 bases, and 7 bases stayed unmatched. This CDR3 has 14 residues. In DNA, the CDR3 is TGTGCCAGCAGTCCCCAGACAGGGGCCCAGCCCCAGCATTTT. Translating it yields CASSPQTGAQPQHF.

The chain joins TRBV11-1 to TRBJ2-3; D is undetermined. The germline CDR1 and CDR2 sequences are SGHAT and FQDESV (reference sequence). V lost 2 bases to trimming and J lost 3 bases, with 12 bases between them. The CDR3 runs to 15 residues. The CDR3 here is CASSLFRTETDTQYF. The CDR3 DNA sequence: TGTGCCAGCAGCTTATTCAGAACAGAAACAGATACGCAGTATTTT.